The 27 T cell receptor beta chains given below trace back to one sample, sequenced in a study of blood T cell repertoires in COVID-19 (dated by TCRdb to 2018 to 2020). The protocol used for the library was the immunoSEQ multiplex PCR assay. Entries here come from immuneACCESS through TCRdb and include only in-frame sequences with V and J called. Some clones fail to appear in such tables; in the studies checked, an unresolved V gene covers under half of the shortfall, and the cause of the remainder is unknown. For this sample there are about 140,000 clones; approximately 80% appear just once. About 4% of the sample comes from the top ten. Sample: peripheral blood. Every receptor here comes from a man in his sixties or seventies who had recovered from COVID-19.

The chain links TRBV30 to TRBJ2-3; 7 bases line up with TRBD2. J lost 0 bases, V lost 1 base, and 4 bases had no gene match. Germline assignment: CDR1 GTSNPN and CDR2 SVGIG (reference sequence). This CDR3 has 15 residues. CDR3 residues: CAWSGRAGSTDTQYF. CDR3 DNA: TGTGCCTGGAGTGGGCGAGCGGGGAGCACAGATACGCAGTATTTT. Using reference TRBV30 and TRBJ2-3 for the parts outside the CDR3, the full variable domain is SQTIHQWPATLVQPVGSPLSLECTVEGTSNPNLYWYRQAAGRGLQLLFYSVGIGQISSEVPQNLSASRPQDRQFILSSKKLLLSDSGFYLCAWSGRAGSTDTQYFGPGTRLTVL.

CDR3 sequence (DNA): TGCGCCAGCAGCCTTCTAGGACAGGGGTCGTTGAACACTGAAGCTTTCTTT. As protein: CASSLLGQGSLNTEAFF. V gene TRBV4-1 combines with J gene TRBJ1-1; TRBD1 agrees at 9 bases. Germline V gene data show CDR1 as MGHRA and CDR2 as YSYEKL. V gave up 4 bases and J gave up 0 bases; unmatched junction bases: 9. The CDR3 is made up of 17 amino acids.

This chain joins TRBV3-1 (or the pseudogene TRBV3-2) and TRBJ2-6; 13 bases are a match to TRBD2. Germline assignment: CDR1 LGHDT and CDR2 YNNKEL (reference sequence). Trimming took 2 bases from V and 3 from J; bases not matched to a gene: 4. The CDR3 consists of 18 residues. The CDR3 loop reads CASSQKGLAGSGANVLTF. Here the CDR3 DNA reads TGTGCCAGCAGCCAAAAGGGACTAGCGGGAAGTGGGGCCAACGTCCTGACTTTC.

The chain links TRBV7-9 to TRBJ1-6; the D gene is possibly TRBD1 (5 bases). The V gene lost 1 base and the J gene lost 7 bases, with 14 bases spanning the gap. This CDR3 region has 16 residues. Germline V gives CDR1 SEHNR, CDR2 FQNEAQ (reference sequence). The CDR3 sequence is CASSLVRSGWNSPLHF. The CDR3 DNA follows: TGTGCCAGCAGCTTAGTACGGTCAGGGTGGAATTCACCCCTCCACTTT.

The V gene is TRBV24-1, the J gene TRBJ2-1; D not certain. Trimming removed 2 bases at V and 5 bases at J, with 12 bases between. Germline V CDR1 and CDR2: KGHDR, SFDVKD. The CDR3 has 15 amino acids. The CDR3 DNA follows: TGTGCCACCAGTGATTCCGGGTCCCTCAACAATGAGCAGTTCTTC. This encodes CATSDSGSLNNEQFF.

The chain uses TRBV7-2 and TRBJ2-5; 7 bases are a match to TRBD2. With V trimmed by 5 bases and J by 3 bases, 9 bases remained unmatched. CDR3 length: 15 amino acids. Germline CDR1 SGHTA, CDR2 FQGNSA. CDR3 in amino acids: CASSPPGTTKETQYF. In DNA form, the CDR3 reads TGTGCCAGCAGCCCACCCGGGACTACTAAAGAGACCCAGTACTTC.

The V and J genes are TRBV11-2 and TRBJ2-7, with 8 bases fitting TRBD1. The CDR3 runs to 15 residues. Looked up from germline, CDR1 is SGHAT and CDR2 is FQNNGV. Unmatched junction bases numbered 6, after V lost 1 base and J lost 4 bases. The CDR3 here is CASSLGGTGLYEQYF. The CDR3 nucleotides are TGTGCCAGCAGCTTAGGGGGGACAGGCCTTTACGAGCAGTACTTC.

This rearrangement joins TRBV7-2 to TRBJ2-7; a possible D gene is TRBD2 (6 bases). Germline CDR1 SGHTA, CDR2 FQGNSA. Trimming stripped 1 base from V and 0 bases from J, with 10 bases between. This CDR3 spans 15 amino acids. Written as DNA, the CDR3 is TGTGCCAGCAGCTTAGTAGCGGATAGCTCCTACGAGCAGTACTTC. Translating gives CASSLVADSSYEQYF.

V usage is TRBV4-3 and J usage is TRBJ2-3, with D maybe TRBD2 (5 bases). Germline V gene lookup returns CDR1 LGHNA and CDR2 YSLEER. The germline V and J ends were trimmed by 0 bases and 2 bases, with 12 bases remaining between them. The CDR3 contains 16 residues. DNA for the CDR3: TGCGCCAGCAGCCAAGATTTTAGCGTGAACACAGATACGCAGTATTTT. This encodes CASSQDFSVNTDTQYF.

V usage is TRBV30 and J usage is TRBJ2-3; possible D gene TRBD2, 5 bases. CDR3 length: 15 residues. Germline CDR1 is GTSNPN and CDR2 is SVGIG (reference sequence). V lost 0 bases and J 6 bases, leaving 16 bases between the germline ends. As DNA, the CDR3 is TGTGCCTGGAGTGTACGTCGGGTGAGGGCGGATACGCAGTATTTT. Translated, it gives CAWSVRRVRADTQYF. Full variable domain (missing parts from reference TRBV30 and TRBJ2-3): SQTIHQWPATLVQPVGSPLSLECTVEGTSNPNLYWYRQAAGRGLQLLFYSVGIGQISSEVPQNLSASRPQDRQFILSSKKLLLSDSGFYLCAWSVRRVRADTQYFGPGTRLTVL.

The chain uses TRBV2 and TRBJ1-5; TRBD1 matches at 10 bases. The junction had 10 bases not matched to a gene; V was cut back by 5 bases and J by 0 bases. CDR1 and CDR2 from the germline V gene are SNHLY and FYNNEI. CDR3 size: 18 residues. CDR3 amino acids: CASSWDRGPSNSNQPQHF. For the CDR3, the DNA is TGTGCCAGCAGTTGGGACAGGGGCCCCTCGAATAGCAATCAGCCCCAGCATTTT.

The V call is TRBV27, the J call TRBJ2-3; 8 nucleotides align to TRBD2. With 4 bases clipped from V and 2 bases from J, the junction kept 11 bases outside the gene matches. CDR1 is MNHEY and CDR2 is SMNVEV in the germline V gene (reference sequence). The CDR3 totals 17 residues. The CDR3 region has the DNA TGTGCCAGCAGTTCAGCGGGAGCCCCTCTCTCCACAGATACGCAGTATTTT. The encoded protein is CASSSAGAPLSTDTQYF.

The chain is built from TRBV7-8 and TRBJ2-1; 9 bases fit TRBD1. The CDR3 is 16 residues long. The V segment lost 5 bases and the J segment 8 bases; nucleotides outside the gene matches: 13. Germline loops: CDR1 SGHVS, CDR2 FQNEAQ. Written as DNA, the CDR3 is TGTGCCAGCAGCAATACCGGGACAGGGTTCGTCTATGAGCAGTTCTTC. Translating gives CASSNTGTGFVYEQFF.

The rearrangement links TRBV7-6 to TRBJ2-5; TRBD2 matches at 11 bases. The length of the CDR3 is 16 residues. Germline trimming cut 1 base from V and 5 bases from J; bases unmatched to any gene: 6. Germline loops: CDR1 SGHVS, CDR2 FNYEAQ. The CDR3 bases are TGTGCCAGCAGCTTAGTTATAGCGGGAGGGCTTGAGACCCAGTACTTC. Translation: CASSLVIAGGLETQYF. Variable domain in full (rest from reference TRBV7-6 and TRBJ2-5): GAGVSQSPRYKVTKRGQDVALRCDPISGHVSLYWYRQALGQGPEFLTYFNYEAQQDKSGLPNDRFSAERPEGSISTLTIQRTEQRDSAMYRCASSLVIAGGLETQYFGPGTRLLVL.

This clone appeared a few times. This chain uses TRBV19 with TRBJ1-1; D gene unclear. V lost 7 bases to trimming and J lost 2 bases, with 8 bases between them. The CDR3 is made up of 12 amino acids. CDR1 is LNHDA, CDR2 SQIVND, per germline (reference sequence). The CDR3 DNA is TGTGCCAGTAAAGGCGGAAACACTGAAGCTTTCTTT. Its protein is CASKGGNTEAFF.

V and J are TRBV6-1 and TRBJ2-3, with 10 bases identical to TRBD1. The V gene's germline CDR1 is MNHNS and CDR2 SASEGT. CDR3 length: 14 residues. The V gene end was trimmed by 8 bases and the J gene end by 2 bases; junction bases not matched to a gene: 4. CDR3 region: CASDRGQATDTQYF. For the CDR3, the DNA is TGTGCCAGCGACAGGGGGCAGGCCACAGATACGCAGTATTTT.

V usage is TRBV5-1 and J usage is TRBJ2-7, with TRBD2 matching over 16 bases. Germline V gives CDR1 SGHRS, CDR2 YFSETQ. CDR3 length: 16 residues. With V trimmed by 3 bases and J by 2 bases, 2 bases remained unmatched. CDR3 nucleotide sequence: TGCGCCAGCAGCTGGGGACTAGCGGGAGGGCCCTACGAGCAGTACTTC. It translates to CASSWGLAGGPYEQYF.

J is TRBJ2-1 and V is TRBV9, with 10 bases identical to TRBD2. V was clipped by 7 bases and J by 6 bases; unmatched bases: 4. The CDR3 loop spans 13 amino acids. Per germline, CDR1 SGDLS and CDR2 YYNGEE. The CDR3 protein is CASGLAVGNEQFF. The CDR3 DNA reads as TGTGCCAGCGGACTAGCGGTCGGCAATGAGCAGTTCTTC.

This chain uses TRBV25-1 with TRBJ1-2, with a tentative D call TRBD1 (6 bases). Trimming pared 0 bases from V and 8 bases from J, leaving 16 bases between. Germline CDR1 reads MGHDK; CDR2 reads SYGVNS. The CDR3 has 15 amino acids. The CDR3 reads CASSEYTGTQKGYTF. As DNA, the CDR3 is TGTGCCAGCAGTGAATATACAGGGACCCAGAAGGGCTACACCTTC.

This chain's CDR3 is CASSLTHRGESQETQYF. The CDR3 nucleotides read TGTGCCAGCAGTTTAACACACAGGGGCGAAAGTCAAGAGACCCAGTACTTC. The genes are TRBV27 and TRBJ2-5; TRBD1 aligns across 7 bases. Germline trimming cut 2 bases from V and 2 bases from J; bases unmatched to any gene: 11. The CDR3 sequence is 17 residues long. Germline V lookup: CDR1 MNHEY, CDR2 SMNVEV (reference sequence).

CDR3 sequence (DNA): TGTGCCAGCAGCCTAGGACAGCTAGCAACTAATGAAAAACTGTTTTTT. Amino acid sequence: CASSLGQLATNEKLFF. V is TRBV5-4 and J is TRBJ1-4, with a tentative D call TRBD1 (6 bases). The CDR3 is 16 amino acids. Germline V CDR1 and CDR2: SGHNT, YYREEE (reference sequence). V was pared by 4 bases and J by 0 bases, with 13 bases between.

CDR3 in DNA: TGTGCCAGCAGTCGCGGAGGGAGCTCCTACAATGAGCAGTTCTTC. Translation gives CASSRGGSSYNEQFF. The chain recombines TRBV25-1 with TRBJ2-1; weak D call: TRBD2 (6 bases). Germline lookup yields CDR1 MGHDK and CDR2 SYGVNS. The length of the CDR3 is 15 residues. V was trimmed by 5 bases and J by 0 bases, leaving 11 bases between them. The whole variable domain, filled in from reference TRBV25-1 and TRBJ2-1, reads EADIYQTPRYLVIGTGKKITLECSQTMGHDKMYWYQQDPGMELHLIHYSYGVNSTEKGDLSSESTVSRIRTEHFPLTLESARPSHTSQYLCASSRGGSSYNEQFFGPGTRLTVL.

The chain uses TRBV12-2 and TRBJ2-7; the table's D call, TRBD2, has no DNA check behind it. TRBV12-2 is a known pseudogene. The CDR3 sequence is 15 residues long. For the CDR3, the DNA is TGTGCAAGTCGCTTAGCGATAGGACTAGCAGATAAGCAGTACTTC. Its translation is CASRLAIGLADKQYF.

The chain recombines TRBV30 with TRBJ1-1; no firm D call. The CDR3 contains 11 residues. Per germline, CDR1 GTSNPN and CDR2 SVGIG (reference sequence). V was trimmed by 2 bases and J by 8 bases, leaving 9 bases between them. The CDR3 bases are TGTGCCTGGAGTCCAGGAATCGAAGCTTTCTTT. Translated: CAWSPGIEAFF.

The rearrangement joins TRBV18 to TRBJ1-3; tentatively, D is TRBD1 (5 bases). The germline V gene encodes CDR1 KGHSH and CDR2 LQKENI. With 0 bases removed from V and 5 bases from J, the gap between germline ends came to 11 bases. The CDR3 is 15 residues long. The CDR3 loop is CASSPPQVNRNTIYF. DNA of the CDR3: TGTGCCAGCTCACCACCACAGGTCAACAGAAACACCATATATTTT.

V and J are TRBV18 and TRBJ2-1, with D perhaps TRBD2 (6 bases). V was cut by 6 bases and J by 2 bases, with 20 bases left in between. The germline V gene encodes CDR1 KGHSH and CDR2 LQKENI. There are 17 residues in the CDR3. The DNA for the CDR3 is TGTGCCAGCTCCAAAGACCGGGGGAAGAGCACCTACAATGAGCAGTTCTTC. This gives the protein CASSKDRGKSTYNEQFF.

As regards this clone: The junction shows a germline mismatch at one end, possibly a read error. The rearrangement uses TRBV9 and TRBJ1-2; the D is unclear. Germline lookup yields CDR1 SGDLS and CDR2 YYNGEE. This CDR3 comprises 11 residues. The CDR3 here is CASSVARGREF. The CDR3 bases are TGTGCCAGCAGCGTAGCCCGCGGGAGGGAATTC.